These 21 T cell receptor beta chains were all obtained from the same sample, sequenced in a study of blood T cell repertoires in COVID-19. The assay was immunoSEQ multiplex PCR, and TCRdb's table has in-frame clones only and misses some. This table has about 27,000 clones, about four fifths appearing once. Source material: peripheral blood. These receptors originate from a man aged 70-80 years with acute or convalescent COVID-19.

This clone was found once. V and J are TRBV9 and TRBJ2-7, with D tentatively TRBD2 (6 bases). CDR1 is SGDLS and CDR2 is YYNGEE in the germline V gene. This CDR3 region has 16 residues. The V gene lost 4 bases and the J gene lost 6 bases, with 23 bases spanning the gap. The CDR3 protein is CASSPQEEGVALEQYF. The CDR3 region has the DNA TGTGCCAGCAGCCCTCAGGAGGAGGGTGTAGCCCTCGAGCAGTACTTC.

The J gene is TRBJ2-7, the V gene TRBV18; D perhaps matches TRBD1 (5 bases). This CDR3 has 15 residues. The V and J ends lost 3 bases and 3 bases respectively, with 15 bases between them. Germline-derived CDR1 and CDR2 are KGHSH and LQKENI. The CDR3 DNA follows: TGTGCCAGCTCACCCCAGGGCGGCAGAGACTACGAGCAGTACTTC. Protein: CASSPQGGRDYEQYF.

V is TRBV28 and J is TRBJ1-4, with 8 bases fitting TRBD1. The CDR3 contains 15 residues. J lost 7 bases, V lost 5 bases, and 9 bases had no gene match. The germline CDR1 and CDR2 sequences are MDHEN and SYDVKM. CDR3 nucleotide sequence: TGTGCCAGCAGTCTCAGACAGGGGAGTACTGAAAAACTGTTTTTT. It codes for CASSLRQGSTEKLFF.

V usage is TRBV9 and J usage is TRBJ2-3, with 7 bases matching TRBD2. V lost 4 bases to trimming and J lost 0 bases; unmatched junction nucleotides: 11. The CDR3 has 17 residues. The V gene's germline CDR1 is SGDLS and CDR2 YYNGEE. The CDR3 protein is CASSYGGVMTSTDTQYF. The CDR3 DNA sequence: TGTGCCAGCAGCTATGGGGGGGTGATGACTAGCACAGATACGCAGTATTTT.

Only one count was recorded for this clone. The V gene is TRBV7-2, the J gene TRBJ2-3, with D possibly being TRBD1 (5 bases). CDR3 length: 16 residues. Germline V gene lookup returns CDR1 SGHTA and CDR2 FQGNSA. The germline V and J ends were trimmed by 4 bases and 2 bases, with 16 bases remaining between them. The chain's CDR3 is CASSSALPGPTDTQYF. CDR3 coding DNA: TGTGCCAGCAGCTCAGCTTTACCAGGGCCCACAGATACGCAGTATTTT.

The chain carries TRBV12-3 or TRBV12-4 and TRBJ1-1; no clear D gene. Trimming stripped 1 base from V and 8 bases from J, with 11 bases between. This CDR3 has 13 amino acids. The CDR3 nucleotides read TGTGCCAGCAGTTTAGGATCAGTCCCGGAAGCTTTCTTT. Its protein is CASSLGSVPEAFF.

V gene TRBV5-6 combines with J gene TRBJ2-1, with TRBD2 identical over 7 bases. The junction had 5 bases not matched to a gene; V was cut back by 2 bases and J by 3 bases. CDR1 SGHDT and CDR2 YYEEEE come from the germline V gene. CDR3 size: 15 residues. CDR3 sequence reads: CASSFWGRGYNEQFF. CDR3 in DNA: TGTGCCAGCAGCTTTTGGGGGAGGGGCTACAATGAGCAGTTCTTC.

Here the CDR3 reads CASSWGPRDTQYF. In nucleotides, the CDR3 is TGTGCCAGCAGCTGGGGGCCGAGGGATACGCAGTATTTT. This sequence joins TRBV7-9 and TRBJ2-3, with a possible D match to TRBD1 (6 bases). CDR3 length: 13 residues. V was cut by 4 bases and J by 6 bases, with 11 bases left in between. Germline CDR1 is SEHNR and CDR2 is FQNEAQ (reference sequence).

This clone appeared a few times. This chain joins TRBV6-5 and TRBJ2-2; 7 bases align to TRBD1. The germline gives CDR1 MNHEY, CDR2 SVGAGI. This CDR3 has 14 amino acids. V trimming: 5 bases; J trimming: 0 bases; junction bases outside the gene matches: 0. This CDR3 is CASSQGANTGELFF. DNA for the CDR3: TGTGCCAGCAGTCAGGGGGCGAACACCGGGGAGCTGTTTTTT.

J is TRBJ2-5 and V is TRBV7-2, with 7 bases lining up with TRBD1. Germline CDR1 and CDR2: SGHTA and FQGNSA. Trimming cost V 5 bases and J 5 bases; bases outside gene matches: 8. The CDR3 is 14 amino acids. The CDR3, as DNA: TGTGCCAGCAGCGCGTCCGGGACAGTGGAGACCCAGTACTTC. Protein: CASSASGTVETQYF.

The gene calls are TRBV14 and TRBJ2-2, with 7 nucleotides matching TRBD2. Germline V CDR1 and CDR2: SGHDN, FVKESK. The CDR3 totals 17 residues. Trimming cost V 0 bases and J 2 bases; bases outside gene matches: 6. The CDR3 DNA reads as TGTGCCAGCAGCCAAGATCTGCTAGCGGCTAACACCGGGGAGCTGTTTTTT. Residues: CASSQDLLAANTGELFF.

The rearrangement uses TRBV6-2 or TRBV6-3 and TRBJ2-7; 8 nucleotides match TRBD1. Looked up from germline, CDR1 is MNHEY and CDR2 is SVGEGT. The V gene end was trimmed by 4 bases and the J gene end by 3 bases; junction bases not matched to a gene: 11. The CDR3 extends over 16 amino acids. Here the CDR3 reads CASSLMVGTGYYEQYF. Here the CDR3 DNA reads TGTGCCAGCAGTTTAATGGTTGGGACAGGATACTACGAGCAGTACTTC.

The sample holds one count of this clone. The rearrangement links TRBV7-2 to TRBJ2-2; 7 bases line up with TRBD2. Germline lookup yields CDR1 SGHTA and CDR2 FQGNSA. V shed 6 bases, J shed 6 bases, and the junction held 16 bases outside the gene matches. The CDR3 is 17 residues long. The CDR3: CASSKDWGGSFPGELFF. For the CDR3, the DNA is TGTGCCAGCAGTAAAGATTGGGGCGGGAGTTTCCCCGGGGAGCTGTTTTTT. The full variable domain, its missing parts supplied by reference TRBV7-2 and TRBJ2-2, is GAGVSQSPSNKVTEKGKDVELRCDPISGHTALYWYRQSLGQGLEFLIYFQGNSAPDKSGLPSDRFSAERTGGSVSTLTIQRTQQEDSAVYLCASSKDWGGSFPGELFFGEGSRLTVL.

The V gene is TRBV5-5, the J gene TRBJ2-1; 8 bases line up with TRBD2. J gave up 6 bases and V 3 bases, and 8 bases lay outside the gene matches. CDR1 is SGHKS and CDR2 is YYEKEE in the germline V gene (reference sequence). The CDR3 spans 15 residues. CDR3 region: CASSWAGTRSNEQFF. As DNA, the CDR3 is TGTGCCAGCAGCTGGGCCGGGACTAGGTCCAATGAGCAGTTCTTC.

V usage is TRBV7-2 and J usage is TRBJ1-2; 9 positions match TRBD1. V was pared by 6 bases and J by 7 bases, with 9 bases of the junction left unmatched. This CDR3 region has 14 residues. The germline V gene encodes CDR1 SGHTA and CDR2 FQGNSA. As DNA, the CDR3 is TGTGCCAGCAGGAAATCCCGACAGGGGGGTGGCTACACCTTC. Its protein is CASRKSRQGGGYTF.

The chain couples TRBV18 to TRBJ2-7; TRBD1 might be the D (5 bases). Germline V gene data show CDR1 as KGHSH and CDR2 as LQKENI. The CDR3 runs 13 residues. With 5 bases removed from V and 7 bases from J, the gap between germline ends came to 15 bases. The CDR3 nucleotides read TGTGCCAGCTCAGAAGGGGCTGTCGGGGAGCAGTACTTC. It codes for CASSEGAVGEQYF. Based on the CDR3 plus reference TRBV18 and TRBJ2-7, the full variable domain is NAGVMQNPRHLVRRRGQEARLRCSPMKGHSHVYWYRQLPEEGLKFMVYLQKENIIDESGMPKERFSAEFPKEGPSILRIQQVVRGDSAAYFCASSEGAVGEQYFGPGTRLTVT.

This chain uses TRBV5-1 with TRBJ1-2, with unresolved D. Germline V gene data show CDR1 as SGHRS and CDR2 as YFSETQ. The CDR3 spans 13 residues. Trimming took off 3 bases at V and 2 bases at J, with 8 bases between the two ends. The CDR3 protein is CASSWGENYGYTF. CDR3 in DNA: TGCGCCAGCAGCTGGGGAGAGAACTATGGCTACACCTTC.

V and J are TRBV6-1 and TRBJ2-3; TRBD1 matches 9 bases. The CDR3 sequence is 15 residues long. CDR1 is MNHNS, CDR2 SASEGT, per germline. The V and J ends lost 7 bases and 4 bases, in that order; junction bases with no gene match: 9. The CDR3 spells CASTVGQGVSDTQYF. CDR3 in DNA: TGTGCCAGCACCGTGGGACAGGGAGTCTCAGATACGCAGTATTTT.

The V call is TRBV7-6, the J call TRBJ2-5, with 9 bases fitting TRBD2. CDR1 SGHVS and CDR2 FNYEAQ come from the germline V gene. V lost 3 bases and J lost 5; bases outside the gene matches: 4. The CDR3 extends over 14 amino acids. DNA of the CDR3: TGTGCCAGCAGCTTTAGCGGGAGCCAGGAGACCCAGTACTTC. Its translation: CASSFSGSQETQYF.

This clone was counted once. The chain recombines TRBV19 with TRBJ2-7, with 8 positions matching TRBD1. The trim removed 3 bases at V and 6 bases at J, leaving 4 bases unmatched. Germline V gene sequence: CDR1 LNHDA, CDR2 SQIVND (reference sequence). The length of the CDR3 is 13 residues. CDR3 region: CASSIRQGPEQYF. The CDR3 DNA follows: TGTGCCAGTAGTATTAGACAGGGGCCCGAGCAGTACTTC.

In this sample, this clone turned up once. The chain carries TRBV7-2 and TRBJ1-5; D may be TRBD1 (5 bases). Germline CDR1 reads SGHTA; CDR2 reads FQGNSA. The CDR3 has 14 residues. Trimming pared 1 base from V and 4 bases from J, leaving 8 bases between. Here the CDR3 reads CASSLVGGNQPQHF. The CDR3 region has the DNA TGTGCCAGCAGCTTAGTTGGGGGGAATCAGCCCCAGCATTTT.